Listed here is a single T cell receptor (beta chain). No antigen is known for it. This sample was included in a study of cytomegalovirus exposure and HLA in healthy donors. Study-level results: Reports described diagnosis of cytomegalovirus status by the classifier as highly specific and sensitive.

The germline V gene has CDR1 MGHRA and CDR2 YSYEKL. Trimming stripped 1 base from V and 3 bases from J, with 7 bases between. The CDR3 length is 13 residues. The protocol was immunoSEQ multiplex PCR, while the TCRdb copy is restricted to in-frame clones and leaves out a portion. The repertoire holds some 170,000 clones, roughly 89% seen once, with roughly 1.5% in the top ten. V gene TRBV4-1 combines with J gene TRBJ2-7; unclear D gene. This clonotype originated in a woman in her twenties or thirties in good health and CMV-seronegative. Material for sequencing was PBMCs. The CDR3 loop reads CASSQGTDYEQYF. CDR3 bases: TGCGCCAGCAGCCAAGGTACAGACTACGAGCAGTACTTC.